Below, 32 T cell receptor beta chains from the same sample are listed, as sequenced in a study of cytomegalovirus exposure and HLA in healthy donors. Primers: 60 Vbeta forward and 13 Jbeta reverse. The data were produced by immunoSEQ multiplex PCR, yet TCRdb's version contains in-frame clones alone and is incomplete. The sample lists approximately 110,000 clones; roughly four fifths were seen once. The sequencing input was PBMCs. The receptors were gathered from a woman aged 50 to 60 in good health and CMV-seropositive.

Written as DNA, the CDR3 is TGTGCCAGCAGCTTGTATTTAGAGACCCAGTACTTC. Translating gives CASSLYLETQYF. V gene TRBV5-4 combines with J gene TRBJ2-5; D gene uncertain. CDR3 size: 12 residues. Per the germline V gene, CDR1 is SGHNT and CDR2 is YYREEE (reference sequence). The ends were cut back, 1 base at V and 4 bases at J, with 5 bases in the middle.

This chain links TRBV9 with TRBJ1-2; no clear D. The ends were cut back, 3 bases at V and 5 bases at J, with 11 bases in the middle. The length of the CDR3 is 13 residues. Germline CDR1 reads SGDLS; CDR2 reads YYNGEE. The CDR3: CASSERDGYGYTF. The CDR3 nucleotides read TGTGCCAGCAGCGAGCGCGACGGATATGGCTACACCTTC.

The genes are TRBV28 and TRBJ2-3, with 7 bases lining up with TRBD2. The CDR3 loop spans 15 amino acids. V gave up 8 bases and J gave up 2 bases; unmatched junction bases: 10. Germline assignment: CDR1 MDHEN and CDR2 SYDVKM. CDR3 protein: CASLGQRGDTDTQYF. The CDR3 DNA is TGTGCCAGCCTTGGCCAGCGGGGTGACACAGATACGCAGTATTTT.

The chain uses TRBV27 and TRBJ2-2, with D unclear. CDR1 is MNHEY, CDR2 SMNVEV, per germline (reference sequence). Trimming took 2 bases from V and 4 from J, leaving 5 bases between them. The CDR3 sequence is 13 residues long. Here the CDR3 DNA reads TGTGCCAGCAGTTTAGAGGTCACCGGGGAGCTGTTTTTT. Amino acid sequence: CASSLEVTGELFF.

V and J are TRBV6-1 and TRBJ2-7; a weak D match, TRBD1 (6 bases). Germline CDR1 reads MNHNS; CDR2 reads SASEGT. V gave up 5 bases and J gave up 5 bases, with 19 bases separating them. The CDR3 consists of 15 residues. This chain's CDR3 is CASSRSRGVPDEQYF. In DNA, the CDR3 is TGTGCCAGCAGTCGGAGCAGGGGAGTCCCCGACGAGCAGTACTTC.

This clone was observed once. The chain has TRBV4-1 and TRBJ1-6, with D maybe TRBD1 (6 bases). Trimming cost V 4 bases and J 10 bases, with 20 bases left between them. Germline assignment: CDR1 MGHRA and CDR2 YSYEKL. The CDR3 is 16 residues long. CDR3 sequence: CASSLPLGQGSSPLHF. The DNA for the CDR3 is TGCGCCAGCAGCCTTCCCCTCGGGCAGGGGAGCTCACCCCTCCACTTT.

The chain employs TRBV2 and TRBJ1-1, with TRBD1 matching over 9 bases. The CDR3 is 16 amino acids. V lost 7 bases and J lost 5; bases outside the gene matches: 14. CDR1 and CDR2 from the germline V gene are SNHLY and FYNNEI. CDR3 DNA: TGTGCCAGCACGGGGGGACAGGGTGGTAAGCGGACTGAAGCTTTCTTT. Residues: CASTGGQGGKRTEAFF.

V and J are TRBV7-7 and TRBJ2-5; the D gene is possibly TRBD2 (6 bases). The ends were cut back, 4 bases at V and 5 bases at J, with 17 bases in the middle. CDR1 is SSHAT, CDR2 FNYEAQ, per germline (reference sequence). The CDR3 spans 15 residues. The CDR3 bases are TGTGCCAGCAGCTCCGTACGGGGGAGTGGGGAGACCCAGTACTTC. Its protein is CASSSVRGSGETQYF.

The rearrangement uses TRBV11-2 and TRBJ2-6; 8 bases fit TRBD2. Trimming at V came to 4 bases and at J to 4 bases, leaving 6 bases not matched to a gene. Looked up from germline, CDR1 is SGHAT and CDR2 is FQNNGV. The length of the CDR3 is 16 residues. The CDR3 bases are TGTGCCAGCAGCTACGGGGGGGAGTTAGGGGCCAACGTCCTGACTTTC. As protein: CASSYGGELGANVLTF.

This clone was detected a few times. The rearrangement joins TRBV7-9 to TRBJ2-2, with 9 bases aligning to TRBD1. CDR3 length: 18 residues. The V gene end was trimmed by 6 bases and the J gene end by 0 bases; junction bases not matched to a gene: 11. From germline, CDR1 is SEHNR and CDR2 FQNEAQ (reference sequence). CDR3 coding DNA: TGTGCCAGCAGATCAAGCCGGGACAGGGTCCCGAACACCGGGGAGCTGTTTTTT. This gives the protein CASRSSRDRVPNTGELFF.

V gene TRBV9 combines with J gene TRBJ2-5, with TRBD1 matching 9 bases. Looked up from germline, CDR1 is SGDLS and CDR2 is YYNGEE. The V segment lost 3 bases and the J segment 9 bases; nucleotides outside the gene matches: 9. CDR3 size: 14 residues. The CDR3 loop reads CASSAGDREWAQYF. The CDR3 nucleotides read TGTGCCAGCAGCGCTGGGGACAGGGAATGGGCCCAGTACTTC.

The genes are TRBV7-6 and TRBJ2-7; 8 bases fit TRBD1. V shed 4 bases, J shed 5 bases, and the junction held 10 bases outside the gene matches. Germline V lookup: CDR1 SGHVS, CDR2 FNYEAQ. The CDR3 has 15 residues. CDR3 sequence reads: CASSSTQGARNEQYF. CDR3 DNA: TGTGCCAGCAGCTCTACTCAGGGGGCAAGAAACGAGCAGTACTTC.

V usage is TRBV6-1 and J usage is TRBJ2-7; 7 nucleotides match TRBD1. V shed 5 bases and J 3 bases; nucleotides not matched to a gene: 7. CDR1 MNHNS and CDR2 SASEGT come from the germline V gene. The CDR3 has 14 residues. The CDR3 bases are TGTGCCAGCAGTCCGACCCAGGGGGTCTACGAGCAGTACTTC. Amino acids: CASSPTQGVYEQYF.

This clone was seen just once. This chain joins TRBV19 and TRBJ1-1, with 11 nucleotides matching TRBD1. Germline V gene data show CDR1 as LNHDA and CDR2 as SQIVND (reference sequence). This CDR3 comprises 17 residues. V shed 4 bases and J 0 bases; nucleotides not matched to a gene: 7. This CDR3 is CASSSGQGASMNTEAFF. CDR3 in DNA: TGTGCCAGTAGTAGCGGACAGGGGGCATCAATGAACACTGAAGCTTTCTTT.

This chain links TRBV11-2 with TRBJ2-4; 9 bases agree with TRBD1. V was clipped by 0 bases and J by 0 bases; unmatched bases: 0. This CDR3 comprises 16 residues. CDR1 is SGHAT and CDR2 is FQNNGV in the germline V gene. Here the CDR3 reads CASSLEQGAAKNIQYF. CDR3 coding DNA: TGTGCCAGCAGCTTAGAACAGGGGGCAGCCAAAAACATTCAGTACTTC.

In its sample, this clone was seen once. J is TRBJ2-2 and V is TRBV5-4; 10 nucleotides align to TRBD2. The trim removed 1 base at V and 6 bases at J, leaving 9 bases unmatched. Germline V gene data show CDR1 as SGHNT and CDR2 as YYREEE (reference sequence). The CDR3 sequence is 17 residues long. CDR3 residues: CASSLKFRTSGSGELFF. CDR3 nucleotide sequence: TGTGCCAGCAGCTTGAAATTCAGGACTAGCGGCTCCGGGGAGCTGTTTTTT. Based on the CDR3 plus reference TRBV5-4 and TRBJ2-2, the full variable domain is ETGVTQSPTHLIKTRGQQVTLRCSSQSGHNTVSWYQQALGQGPQFIFQYYREEENGRGNFPPRFSGLQFPNYSSELNVNALELDDSALYLCASSLKFRTSGSGELFFGEGSRLTVL.

The V gene is TRBV7-2, the J gene TRBJ2-1; D unresolved. Germline CDR1 and CDR2: SGHTA and FQGNSA. This CDR3 has 14 residues. V lost 4 bases and J lost 5, with 12 bases in between. The CDR3 DNA reads as TGTGCCAGCAGCTCAAGTAGAGCGAACAATGAGCAGTTCTTC. Its protein product is CASSSSRANNEQFF.

Notes on this clone: Other DNA sequences in this sample translate to the same CDR3. The V and J genes are TRBV9 and TRBJ1-1; a possible D gene is TRBD1 (5 bases). CDR1 and CDR2 (germline): SGDLS, YYNGEE. V shed 3 bases and J shed 1 base, with 10 bases lying between them. The CDR3 spans 14 residues. This chain's CDR3 is CASSATGSNTEAFF. CDR3 sequence (DNA): TGTGCCAGCAGCGCTACAGGTTCGAACACTGAAGCTTTCTTT.

CDR3 in DNA: TGTGCCAGCAGCTTGGGTGACAGGGGGCCGGGCTATGGCTACACCTTC. Translation: CASSLGDRGPGYGYTF. This sequence joins TRBV5-6 and TRBJ1-2; TRBD1 matches 10 bases. This CDR3 region has 16 residues. Trimming at V came to 0 bases and at J to 4 bases, leaving 6 bases not matched to a gene. Germline V CDR1 and CDR2: SGHDT, YYEEEE.

V and J are TRBV5-1 and TRBJ1-2, with 11 bases identical to TRBD1. The V and J ends lost 2 bases and 3 bases, in that order; junction bases with no gene match: 6. Germline CDR1 reads SGHRS; CDR2 reads YFSETQ. The CDR3 has 16 amino acids. The CDR3 sequence is CASSFADRGLDYGYTF. The CDR3 nucleotides are TGCGCCAGCAGCTTCGCGGACAGGGGGCTTGACTATGGCTACACCTTC.

The chain links TRBV11-2 to TRBJ1-5; TRBD1 agrees at 7 bases. The CDR3 covers 13 residues. The V gene end was trimmed by 1 base and the J gene end by 8 bases; junction bases not matched to a gene: 2. CDR1 is SGHAT and CDR2 is FQNNGV in the germline V gene. For the CDR3, the DNA is TGTGCCAGCAGCTTAGGAGGGGGCAAGCCCCAGCATTTT. Its protein is CASSLGGGKPQHF.

The chain recombines TRBV6-5 with TRBJ1-4; D remains ambiguous. Deletions cut 1 base from V and 8 bases from J, with 11 bases between. The germline gives CDR1 MNHEY, CDR2 SVGAGI. This CDR3 comprises 14 residues. The CDR3 DNA reads as TGTGCCAGCAGTTACTTTTTGCGAGGGGAAAAACTGTTTTTT. It codes for CASSYFLRGEKLFF.

This clone was observed a handful of times. This chain joins TRBV5-1 and TRBJ2-7; 10 positions match TRBD2. CDR3 length: 15 residues. The germline V gene encodes CDR1 SGHRS and CDR2 YFSETQ. Trimming cost V 0 bases and J 3 bases; bases outside gene matches: 3. The CDR3 is CASSLGTSGIYEQYF. Here the CDR3 DNA reads TGCGCCAGCAGCTTGGGGACTAGCGGAATCTACGAGCAGTACTTC.

This sequence joins TRBV5-8 and TRBJ2-7, with D possibly TRBD1 on 5 matching bases. The CDR3 contains 12 residues. V was clipped by 4 bases and J by 3 bases, with 8 bases between them. Germline V gives CDR1 SGHTS, CDR2 YDEGEE. CDR3 protein: CASSQDIYEQYF. The CDR3 DNA reads TGTGCCAGCAGCCAGGACATCTACGAGCAGTACTTC. The full variable domain, in which reference TRBV5-8 and TRBJ2-7 provide the parts outside the CDR3, is EAGVTQSPTHLIKTRGQQATLRCSPISGHTSVYWYQQALGLGLQFLLWYDEGEERNRGNFPPRFSGRQFPNYSSELNVNALELEDSALYLCASSQDIYEQYFGPGTRLTVT.

The J gene is TRBJ1-4, the V gene TRBV19; 7 bases line up with TRBD1. V lost 2 bases, J lost 4 bases, and 4 bases stayed unmatched. The germline CDR1 and CDR2 sequences are LNHDA and SQIVND (reference sequence). The length of the CDR3 is 15 residues. The chain's CDR3 is CASSIPGQLNEKLFF. DNA of the CDR3: TGTGCCAGTAGTATACCGGGACAGCTTAATGAAAAACTGTTTTTT.

The V gene is TRBV28, the J gene TRBJ2-7; 9 bases are shared with TRBD1. V lost 5 bases, J lost 9 bases, and 8 bases stayed unmatched. The CDR3 sequence is 13 residues long. Germline V gene lookup returns CDR1 MDHEN and CDR2 SYDVKM. This CDR3 reads CASSTTGGARQYF. DNA for the CDR3: TGTGCCAGCAGTACCACAGGGGGCGCCAGGCAGTACTTC.

This rearrangement joins TRBV28 to TRBJ2-5, with 10 bases that match TRBD2. The CDR3 sequence is 16 residues long. Germline CDR1 reads MDHEN; CDR2 reads SYDVKM. Trimming removed 3 bases from V and 3 bases from J; junction bases left unmatched: 7. The CDR3 protein is CASSLMLAGVEETQYF. In DNA form, the CDR3 reads TGTGCCAGCAGTTTGATGCTAGCGGGGGTGGAAGAGACCCAGTACTTC.

The chain uses TRBV30 and TRBJ2-7; no firm D call. The ends were cut back, 2 bases at V and 0 bases at J, with 8 bases in the middle. CDR3 length: 13 amino acids. Germline lookup yields CDR1 GTSNPN and CDR2 SVGIG (reference sequence). The CDR3 DNA is TGTGCCTGGAGTATAGGCGGCTCCTACGAGCAGTACTTC. It encodes CAWSIGGSYEQYF. Based on the CDR3 plus reference TRBV30 and TRBJ2-7, the full variable domain is SQTIHQWPATLVQPVGSPLSLECTVEGTSNPNLYWYRQAAGRGLQLLFYSVGIGQISSEVPQNLSASRPQDRQFILSSKKLLLSDSGFYLCAWSIGGSYEQYFGPGTRLTVT.

This clone was detected only once. The chain carries TRBV5-1 and TRBJ2-7, with 10 nucleotides matching TRBD1. Trimming took 5 bases from V and 1 from J; bases not matched to a gene: 3. Germline V gene data show CDR1 as SGHRS and CDR2 as YFSETQ. The CDR3 sequence is 14 residues long. This CDR3 is CASRGQGYSYEQYF. CDR3 nucleotides: TGCGCCAGCAGGGGACAGGGGTATTCCTACGAGCAGTACTTC.

The chain uses TRBV2 and TRBJ2-7; possibly TRBD1 for D (7 bases). CDR3 length: 13 residues. CDR1 and CDR2 from the germline V gene are SNHLY and FYNNEI. V dropped 5 bases and J dropped 4 bases, with 12 bases sitting between them. CDR3 nucleotide sequence: TGTGCCAGCAGTCGTCAGGGGGGTTACGAGCAGTACTTC. Amino acids: CASSRQGGYEQYF.

V gene TRBV5-1 combines with J gene TRBJ1-2; D possibly corresponds to TRBD1 (5 bases). The V gene's germline CDR1 is SGHRS and CDR2 YFSETQ. This CDR3 has 18 residues. The V gene lost 3 bases and the J gene lost 4 bases, with 25 bases spanning the gap. In DNA form, the CDR3 reads TGCGCCAGCAGCTCCGGAATGGTGGAAAGGGGTGGTCCCTATGGCTACACCTTC. Its translation is CASSSGMVERGGPYGYTF.

The chain joins TRBV2 to TRBJ2-7; possible D gene TRBD1, 5 bases. Trimming stripped 2 bases from V and 4 bases from J, with 21 bases between. Germline-derived CDR1 and CDR2 are SNHLY and FYNNEI. This CDR3 has 17 amino acids. In nucleotides, the CDR3 is TGTGCCAGCAGTGAAATCATGGGTCAGGGTTCGGTATACGAGCAGTACTTC. Its translation is CASSEIMGQGSVYEQYF. Supplemented by reference TRBV2 and TRBJ2-7, the full variable domain reads EPEVTQTPSHQVTQMGQEVILRCVPISNHLYFYWYRQILGQKVEFLVSFYNNEISEKSEIFDDQFSVERPDGSNFTLKIRSTKLEDSAMYFCASSEIMGQGSVYEQYFGPGTRLTVT.